One TCR beta chain is described in this entry. The antigen remains unidentified. Individual cDNA molecules carried attached unique molecular identifiers. TCRdb re-called the 5' RACE reads with MiXCR, one entry per CDR3 protein. This repertoire shows tens of thousands of distinct CDR3 sequences, approximately 15% found once; its top ten account for 4.5% to 7%. V lost 6 bases to trimming and J lost 0 bases; unmatched junction nucleotides: 5. The CDR3 spans 14 residues. Germline V gene sequence: CDR1 MDHEN, CDR2 SYDVKM. The data derive from a study of early T cells in non-severe SARS-CoV-2 infection. For the study at large: Chains were unpaired, as sequencing was done on bulk RNA from unsorted whole blood. Study-level points and caveats: Anti-spike CD8 responses were favored in VDJdb matching, and private and CD4 specificities were missed.

J is TRBJ2-7 and V is TRBV28; 7 nucleotides align to TRBD2. This clonotype was sampled from an adult who was a healthcare worker with PCR-confirmed SARS-CoV-2 infection or an uninfected control (not recorded which). Sequencing was carried out using whole blood. This CDR3 is CASRSGLYSYEQYF. For the CDR3, the DNA is TGTGCCAGCAGGTCGGGACTATACTCCTACGAGCAGTACTTC.